A single sample gave rise to the 20 T cell receptor beta chains below, sequenced in a study of CD8 T cells in ankylosing spondylitis (dated by TCRdb to about 2017). On the study overall, not on this receptor specifically: A TCR beta motif made up of several highly homologous amino acid variants appeared to be characteristic of blood from ankylosing spondylitis patients.

The antigens of these receptors remain unknown. Preparation of the library involved 5' RACE. The listed sequencing device is Illumina HiSeq 2500. The public sequencing data were trimmed at Q25 with fastp and processed into clonotypes with MiXCR by TCRdb, which kept only in-frame beta chains. Merged by CDR3 protein, the rows form single entries marked with the most common genes and DNA. The sample table records approximately 540,000 distinct CDR3 sequences; about 13% of these occur just once. Over 6.5% of the sample rests with the top ten. Sequenced: blood, either unsorted or a sorted T cell fraction (not recorded which). The origin of the receptors is a male donor with ankylosing spondylitis.

This clonotype was seen a single time. The DNA of the CDR3 is TGCAGCGTTGGCCGGGCCCCGACAACTGAAGCTTTCTTT. It encodes CSVGRAPTTEAFF. The chain couples TRBV29-1 to TRBJ1-1; no clear D gene. V shed 4 bases and J shed 5 bases, with 14 bases lying between them. Germline V gene lookup returns CDR1 SQVTM and CDR2 ANQGSEA. The CDR3 spans 13 residues.

This clonotype occurred a few times. The rearrangement joins TRBV2 to TRBJ1-1; D not certain. Trimming took 10 bases from V and 0 from J, leaving 21 bases between them. The germline gives CDR1 SNHLY, CDR2 FYNNEI. The CDR3 covers 16 residues. The CDR3 DNA is TGTGCCACAGCAATGGACCGCGGCCCTTTGAACACTGAAGCTTTCTTT. This encodes CATAMDRGPLNTEAFF.

The V and J genes are TRBV7-2 and TRBJ1-2; tentative D call: TRBD1 (5 bases). The germline CDR1 and CDR2 sequences are SGHTA and FQGNSA. The germline V and J ends were trimmed by 3 bases and 6 bases, with 14 bases remaining between them. The CDR3 is 14 residues long. CDR3 protein: CASSFPGTRHGYTF. For the CDR3, the DNA is TGTGCCAGCAGCTTCCCCGGGACTCGTCATGGCTACACCTTC.

The V call is TRBV19, the J call TRBJ1-5; D is perhaps TRBD1 (6 bases). V lost 6 bases and J lost 2, with 17 bases in between. The CDR3 extends over 16 amino acids. From germline, CDR1 is LNHDA and CDR2 SQIVND (reference sequence). CDR3 residues: CASSTTGRGGNQPQHF. CDR3 DNA: TGTGCCAGTAGCACCACAGGGCGCGGCGGCAATCAGCCCCAGCATTTT.

J is TRBJ1-1 and V is TRBV7-2, with D hard to call. CDR1 and CDR2 from the germline V gene are SGHTA and FQGNSA. The CDR3 length is 14 residues. Trimming stripped 7 bases from V and 1 base from J, with 13 bases between. The CDR3 here is CASTSPDGNTEAFF. Written as DNA, the CDR3 is TGTGCCAGCACCTCCCCCGACGGGAACACTGAAGCTTTCTTT.

In this sample, this clonotype turned up a few times. CDR3: CASSSQEEDTIYF. CDR3 DNA: TGTGCCAGCAGCTCACAGGAGGAGGACACCATATATTTT. The chain couples TRBV5-5 to TRBJ1-3, with D perhaps matching TRBD1 (5 bases). The CDR3 loop spans 13 amino acids. Germline V gene data show CDR1 as SGHKS and CDR2 as YYEKEE (reference sequence). V dropped 3 bases and J dropped 8 bases, with 12 bases sitting between them. Together with reference TRBV5-5 and TRBJ1-3, the CDR3 gives the full variable domain: DAGVTQSPTHLIKTRGQQVTLRCSPISGHKSVSWYQQVLGQGPQFIFQYYEKEERGRGNFPDRFSARQFPNYSSELNVNALLLGDSALYLCASSSQEEDTIYFGEGSWLTVV.

This clonotype was counted ten times or more. The chain carries TRBV20-1 and TRBJ2-2; 12 bases line up with TRBD2. Per the germline V gene, CDR1 is DFQATT and CDR2 is SNEGSKA (reference sequence). This CDR3 contains 17 residues. V shed 0 bases and J 5 bases; nucleotides not matched to a gene: 7. The CDR3 coding sequence is TGCAGTGCTAGAGATTTCGGACTAGCGGGATTAACCGGGGAGCTGTTTTTT. Encoded protein: CSARDFGLAGLTGELFF.

V usage is TRBV20-1 and J usage is TRBJ2-3; 14 bases align to TRBD2. The germline gives CDR1 DFQATT, CDR2 SNEGSKA (reference sequence). The V segment lost 7 bases and the J segment 1 base; nucleotides outside the gene matches: 13. This CDR3 is built from 18 residues. The CDR3 reads CSVLGETSGRGGTDTQYF. The CDR3, as DNA: TGCAGTGTCCTCGGCGAGACTAGCGGGAGGGGCGGCACAGATACGCAGTATTTT.

The sample holds a few counts of this clonotype. The chain links TRBV20-1 to TRBJ2-1, with a tentative D call TRBD2 (6 bases). The CDR3 is 12 amino acids. Germline V gene lookup returns CDR1 DFQATT and CDR2 SNEGSKA (reference sequence). The V end was cut by 3 bases, the J end by 13 bases, with 16 bases between. CDR3 in DNA: TGCAGTGCTAGGAGGGAGGCTAGTAAACAGTTCTTC. This sequence encodes CSARREASKQFF.

This chain uses TRBV5-1 with TRBJ2-7; TRBD2 matches 11 bases. Germline trimming cut 4 bases from V and 0 bases from J; bases unmatched to any gene: 9. The CDR3 has 17 amino acids. In germline, CDR1 is SGHRS, CDR2 YFSETQ. CDR3 sequence reads: CASSDGTSGGPSYEQYF. DNA for the CDR3: TGCGCCAGCAGCGACGGGACTAGCGGAGGGCCCTCCTACGAGCAGTACTTC. The full variable domain, rest sourced from reference TRBV5-1 and TRBJ2-7, is KAGVTQTPRYLIKTRGQQVTLSCSPISGHRSVSWYQQTPGQGLQFLFEYFSETQRNKGNFPGRFSGRQFSNSRSEMNVSTLELGDSALYLCASSDGTSGGPSYEQYFGPGTRLTVT.

This clonotype was counted at least ten times. This chain links TRBV20-1 with TRBJ1-6; weak D call: TRBD1 (6 bases). The germline V gene has CDR1 DFQATT and CDR2 SNEGSKA (reference sequence). V was cut by 0 bases and J by 6 bases, with 15 bases left in between. There are 16 residues in the CDR3. The CDR3 reads CSARDTRAGANSPLHF. As DNA, the CDR3 is TGCAGTGCTAGAGATACGAGGGCAGGGGCTAATTCACCCCTCCACTTT.

This clonotype was seen only a few times. The J gene is TRBJ2-3, the V gene TRBV25-1; TRBD1 is a possible D gene (6 bases). CDR1 is MGHDK and CDR2 is SYGVNS in the germline V gene. Trimming stripped 9 bases from V and 1 base from J, with 20 bases between. This CDR3 has 16 residues. The CDR3 protein is CARANRVTLCTDTQYF. CDR3 bases: TGTGCCAGGGCAAACAGGGTTACTTTGTGCACAGATACGCAGTATTTT.

This clonotype showed up just a few times. CDR3 amino acids: CASSKNQGNTEAFF. The CDR3 nucleotides are TGTGCCAGCAGTAAAAACCAGGGGAACACTGAAGCTTTCTTT. The rearrangement uses TRBV3-1 and TRBJ1-1; tentatively, D is TRBD1 (5 bases). This CDR3 is 14 amino acids long. The V gene's germline CDR1 is LGHDT and CDR2 YNNKEL (reference sequence). The germline V and J ends were trimmed by 6 bases and 1 base, with 12 bases remaining between them.

The V call is TRBV15, the J call TRBJ2-5, with D unresolved. This CDR3 contains 13 residues. Germline CDR1 is LNHNV and CDR2 is YYDKDF (reference sequence). The V and J ends lost 1 base and 2 bases respectively, with 5 bases between them. CDR3 DNA sequence: TGTGCCACCAGCAGAGGCGGACAAGAGACCCAGTACTTC. Translated, it gives CATSRGGQETQYF.

This rearrangement joins TRBV6-5 to TRBJ2-3, with D perhaps matching TRBD2 (5 bases). The germline V gene encodes CDR1 MNHEY and CDR2 SVGAGI. V lost 0 bases and J 2 bases, leaving 9 bases between the germline ends. The CDR3 runs to 15 residues. CDR3 residues: CASSYSRGDTDTQYF. In DNA, the CDR3 is TGTGCCAGCAGTTACTCACGGGGAGACACAGATACGCAGTATTTT.

Only a few counts were recorded for this clonotype. In DNA, the CDR3 is TGCAGCGTATCGTTAGGTCGACCGGGACCAACGGCACGGGAAGCTTTCTTT. This codes for CSVSLGRPGPTAREAFF. This chain joins TRBV29-1 and TRBJ1-1, with D perhaps TRBD1 (5 bases). V was clipped by 6 bases and J by 8 bases, with 31 bases between them. From germline, CDR1 is SQVTM and CDR2 ANQGSEA. CDR3 length: 17 amino acids.

This clonotype was recorded at least ten times. This sequence joins TRBV29-1 and TRBJ2-2, with TRBD1 identical over 8 bases. Germline assignment: CDR1 SQVTM and CDR2 ANQGSEA. CDR3 length equals 14 residues. With V trimmed by 6 bases and J by 4 bases, 7 bases remained unmatched. This chain's CDR3 is CSVAGQGGTGELFF. The CDR3 DNA follows: TGCAGCGTCGCAGGACAGGGTGGCACCGGGGAGCTGTTTTTT.

The chain has TRBV30 and TRBJ1-5; a weak D match, TRBD1 (5 bases). CDR1 and CDR2 (germline): GTSNPN, SVGIG (reference sequence). The CDR3 consists of 13 residues. V lost 7 bases, J lost 5 bases, and 15 bases lay in between. CDR3 loop: CASRRGWDQPQHF. CDR3 bases: TGTGCCTCAAGACGGGGGTGGGATCAGCCCCAGCATTTT.

This clonotype was observed a handful of times. V gene TRBV3-1 combines with J gene TRBJ1-2, with TRBD1 matching over 8 bases. The CDR3 covers 14 residues. The V gene end was trimmed by 6 bases and the J gene end by 9 bases; junction bases not matched to a gene: 12. The germline V gene has CDR1 LGHDT and CDR2 YNNKEL (reference sequence). The CDR3 region is CASSRTGGVSSYTF. In DNA, the CDR3 is TGTGCCAGCAGTCGTACAGGGGGTGTGTCGAGCTACACCTTC.

This clonotype turned up a few times. This chain joins TRBV24-1 and TRBJ2-2; D call uncertain. Germline V gene data show CDR1 as KGHDR and CDR2 as SFDVKD. The CDR3 contains 15 residues. Trimming took 5 bases from V and 4 from J, leaving 13 bases between them. The CDR3 bases are TGTGCCACCAGTGGCCGCCAGTGGGCCACCGGGGAGCTGTTTTTT. Its protein product is CATSGRQWATGELFF.